This TCR beta chain was documented in a study of identifying expanded T cells in peripheral blood. No infections or other immune events were documented during collection. Findings of the study overall: Technical replicates showed around 1.2 changed clones; around two weeks about 16; four weeks 19. Two-week clone count variance significantly increased as total template count grew.

Concerning this clone: The antigen remains undetermined.

The CDR3 has 15 residues. Germline CDR1 is LNHDA and CDR2 is SQIVND (reference sequence). V lost 5 bases and J 0 bases, leaving 11 bases between the germline ends. Method: immunoSEQ multiplex PCR; TCRdb's copy keeps in-frame clones and lacks some. The data hold 85,000 to 100,000 clones, with about 87% observed a single time. Input material: blood. The receptor's source is a person aged 18-69 years in good health. The chain recombines TRBV19 with TRBJ1-3; no reliable D call. The CDR3 loop is CASSLRSDSGNTIYF. The CDR3 DNA follows: TGTGCCAGTAGTCTCCGCTCCGACTCTGGAAACACCATATATTTT.